The 3 T cell receptor beta chains given below trace back to one sample, sequenced in a study of cytomegalovirus exposure and HLA in healthy donors. Clones were sequenced by immunoSEQ multiplex PCR, and TCRdb holds only the in-frame ones, with some missing. The table lists around 260,000 clones, roughly 88% of them singletons, with around 3.1% in the top ten. The sequencing input was PBMCs. The receptors were gathered from a woman aged 25 to 39 in good health and CMV-seronegative.

This clone appeared a single time. J is TRBJ1-2 and V is TRBV28, with D unclear. The CDR3 runs to 14 residues. From germline, CDR1 is MDHEN and CDR2 SYDVKM. The V gene lost 7 bases and the J gene lost 0 bases, with 12 bases spanning the gap. CDR3 protein: CASTHLTSNYGYTF. The CDR3, as DNA: TGTGCCAGCACCCACCTGACCTCTAACTATGGCTACACCTTC.

The CDR3: CASSLPTPLTPTDTQYF. For the CDR3, the DNA is TGTGCCAGCTCACTCCCGACCCCTTTGACACCAACAGATACGCAGTATTTT. The chain uses TRBV18 and TRBJ2-3; D ambiguous. The V gene's germline CDR1 is KGHSH and CDR2 LQKENI. Trimming stripped 4 bases from V and 3 bases from J, with 20 bases between. The CDR3 runs to 17 residues.

The rearrangement links TRBV27 to TRBJ2-5; D ambiguous. Germline CDR1 and CDR2: MNHEY and SMNVEV (reference sequence). This CDR3 region has 16 residues. The V gene lost 4 bases and the J gene lost 2 bases, with 17 bases spanning the gap. CDR3 residues: CASSWAPNSPQETQYF. The CDR3 DNA reads TGTGCCAGCAGTTGGGCCCCAAATTCCCCACAAGAGACCCAGTACTTC.